This TCR beta chain originates from a study of cytomegalovirus exposure and HLA in healthy donors. The primer mix had 60 Vbeta and 13 Jbeta primers. Using immunoSEQ multiplex PCR, the repertoire was profiled, and TCRdb retains in-frame clones only, with some absent. Found here are about 270,000 clones, roughly two thirds of them singletons; the top ten hold 2% to 2.5%. Germline loops: CDR1 MNHNS, CDR2 SASEGT. The CDR3 runs 14 residues. The germline V and J ends were trimmed by 3 bases and 4 bases, with 12 bases remaining between them. The chain combines TRBV6-1 with TRBJ2-5; the D gene is possibly TRBD2 (6 bases). Sequenced sample: PBMCs. The receptor comes from a female donor in good health and CMV-seronegative. The CDR3 DNA is TGTGCCAGCAGTGAGGAGGGCCGAGGAGAGACCCAGTACTTC. The encoded protein is CASSEEGRGETQYF.